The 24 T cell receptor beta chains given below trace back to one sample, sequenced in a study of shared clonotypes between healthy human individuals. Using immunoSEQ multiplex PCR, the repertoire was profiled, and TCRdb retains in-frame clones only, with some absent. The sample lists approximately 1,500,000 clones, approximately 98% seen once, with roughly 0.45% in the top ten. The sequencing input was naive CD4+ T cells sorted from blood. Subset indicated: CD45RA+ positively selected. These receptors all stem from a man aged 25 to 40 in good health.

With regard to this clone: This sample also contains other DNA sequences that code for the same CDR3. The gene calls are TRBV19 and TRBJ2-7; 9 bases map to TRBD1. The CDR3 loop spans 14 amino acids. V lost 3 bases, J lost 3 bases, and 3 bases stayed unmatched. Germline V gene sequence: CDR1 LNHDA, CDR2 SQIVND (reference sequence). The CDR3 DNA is TGTGCCAGTAGTATTGGGGACAGGGTCTACGAGCAGTACTTC. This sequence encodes CASSIGDRVYEQYF. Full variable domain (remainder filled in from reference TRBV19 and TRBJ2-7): DGGITQSPKYLFRKEGQNVTLSCEQNLNHDAMYWYRQDPGQGLRLIYYSQIVNDFQKGDIAEGYSVSREKKESFPLTVTSAQKNPTAFYLCASSIGDRVYEQYFGPGTRLTVT.

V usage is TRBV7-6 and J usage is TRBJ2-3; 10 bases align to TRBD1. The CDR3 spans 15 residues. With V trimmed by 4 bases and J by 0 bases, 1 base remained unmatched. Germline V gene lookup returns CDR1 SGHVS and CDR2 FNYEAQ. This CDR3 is CASSSGQGSTDTQYF. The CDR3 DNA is TGTGCCAGCAGCTCGGGACAGGGGAGCACAGATACGCAGTATTTT.

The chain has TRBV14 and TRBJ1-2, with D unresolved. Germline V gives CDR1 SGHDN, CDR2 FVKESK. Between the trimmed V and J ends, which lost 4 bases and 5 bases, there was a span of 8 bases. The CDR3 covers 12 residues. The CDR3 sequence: CASSPNSYGYTF. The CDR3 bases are TGTGCCAGCAGCCCAAATTCTTATGGCTACACCTTC. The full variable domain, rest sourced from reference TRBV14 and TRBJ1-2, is EAGVTQFPSHSVIEKGQTVTLRCDPISGHDNLYWYRRVMGKEIKFLLHFVKESKQDESGMPNNRFLAERTGGTYSTLKVQPAELEDSGVYFCASSPNSYGYTFGSGTRLTVV.

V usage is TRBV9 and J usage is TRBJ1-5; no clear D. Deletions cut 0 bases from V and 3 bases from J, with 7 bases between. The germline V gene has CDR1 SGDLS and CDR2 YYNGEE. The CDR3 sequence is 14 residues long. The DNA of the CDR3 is TGTGCCAGCAGCGTAGGAGGAGACAATCAGCCCCAGCATTTT. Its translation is CASSVGGDNQPQHF.

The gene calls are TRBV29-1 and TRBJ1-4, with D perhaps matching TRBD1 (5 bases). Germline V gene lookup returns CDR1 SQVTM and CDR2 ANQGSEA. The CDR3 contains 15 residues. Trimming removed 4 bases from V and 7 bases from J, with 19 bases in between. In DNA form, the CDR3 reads TGCAGCGTTGGAGGGACCCAAAACCCCGGTGAAAAACTGTTTTTT. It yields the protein CSVGGTQNPGEKLFF.

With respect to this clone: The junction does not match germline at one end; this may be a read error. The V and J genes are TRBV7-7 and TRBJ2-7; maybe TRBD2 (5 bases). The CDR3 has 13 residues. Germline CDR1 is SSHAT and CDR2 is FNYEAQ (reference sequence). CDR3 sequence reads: CASSLMRASEQYF. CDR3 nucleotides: TGTGCTAGCAGCTTAATGAGGGCGTCCGAGCAGTACTTC.

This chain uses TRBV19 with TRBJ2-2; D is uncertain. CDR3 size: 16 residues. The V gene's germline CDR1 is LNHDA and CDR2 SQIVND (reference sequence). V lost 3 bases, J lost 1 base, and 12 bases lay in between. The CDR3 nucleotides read TGTGCCAGTAGTATCCCCCACTCACAGAACACCGGGGAGCTGTTTTTT. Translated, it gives CASSIPHSQNTGELFF.

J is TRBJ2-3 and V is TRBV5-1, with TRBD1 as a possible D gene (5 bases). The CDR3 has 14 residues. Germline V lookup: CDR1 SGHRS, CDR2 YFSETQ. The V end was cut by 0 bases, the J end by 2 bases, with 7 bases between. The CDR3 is CASSLDRITDTQYF. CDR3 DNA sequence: TGCGCCAGCAGCTTGGACAGGATCACAGATACGCAGTATTTT.

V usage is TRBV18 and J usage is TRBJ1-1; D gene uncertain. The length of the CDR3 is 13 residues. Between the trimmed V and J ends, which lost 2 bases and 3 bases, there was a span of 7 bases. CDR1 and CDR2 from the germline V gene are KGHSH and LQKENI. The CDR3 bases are TGTGCCAGCTCACCAGGGAGGGACACTGAAGCTTTCTTT. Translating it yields CASSPGRDTEAFF.

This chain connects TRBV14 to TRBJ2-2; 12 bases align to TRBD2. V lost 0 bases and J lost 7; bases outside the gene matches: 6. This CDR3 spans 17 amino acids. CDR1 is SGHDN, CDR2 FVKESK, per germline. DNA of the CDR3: TGTGCCAGCAGCCAAGATTCTAGCGGGAGGGCTCTCGGGGAGCTGTTTTTT. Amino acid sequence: CASSQDSSGRALGELFF.

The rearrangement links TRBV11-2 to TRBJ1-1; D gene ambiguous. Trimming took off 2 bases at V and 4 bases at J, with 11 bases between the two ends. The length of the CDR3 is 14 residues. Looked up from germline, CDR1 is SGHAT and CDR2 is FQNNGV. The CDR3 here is CASSLFGGSTEAFF. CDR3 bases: TGTGCCAGCAGCTTATTCGGCGGGTCCACTGAAGCTTTCTTT.

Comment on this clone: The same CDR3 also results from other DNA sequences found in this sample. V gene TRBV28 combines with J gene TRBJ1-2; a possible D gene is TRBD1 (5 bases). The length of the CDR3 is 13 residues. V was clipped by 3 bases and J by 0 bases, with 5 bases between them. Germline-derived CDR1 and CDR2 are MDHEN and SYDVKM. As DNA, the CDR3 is TGTGCCAGCAGTTTGACAGCTAACTATGGCTACACCTTC. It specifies CASSLTANYGYTF.

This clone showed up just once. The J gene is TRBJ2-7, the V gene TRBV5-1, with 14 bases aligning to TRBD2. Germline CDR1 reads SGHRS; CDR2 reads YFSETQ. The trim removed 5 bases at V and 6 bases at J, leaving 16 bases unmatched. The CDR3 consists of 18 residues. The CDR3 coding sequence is TGCGCCAGCAGTCCGTCGACTAGCGGGAGGGCCGTCGTGTTCGAGCAGTACTTC. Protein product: CASSPSTSGRAVVFEQYF.

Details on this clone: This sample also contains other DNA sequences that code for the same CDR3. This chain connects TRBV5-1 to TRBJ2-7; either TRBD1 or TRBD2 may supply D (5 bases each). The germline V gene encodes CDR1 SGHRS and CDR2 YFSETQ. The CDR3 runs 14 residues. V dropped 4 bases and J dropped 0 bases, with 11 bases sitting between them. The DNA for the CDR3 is TGCGCCAGCAGCCGGGACCGAAGCTCCTACGAGCAGTACTTC. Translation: CASSRDRSSYEQYF.

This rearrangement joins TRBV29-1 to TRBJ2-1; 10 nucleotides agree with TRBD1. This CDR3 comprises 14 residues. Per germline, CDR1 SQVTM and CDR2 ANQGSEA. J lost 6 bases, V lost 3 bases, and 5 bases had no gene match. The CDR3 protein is CSVEGQGSRNEQFF. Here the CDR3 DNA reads TGCAGCGTTGAGGGACAGGGGAGTCGCAATGAGCAGTTCTTC.

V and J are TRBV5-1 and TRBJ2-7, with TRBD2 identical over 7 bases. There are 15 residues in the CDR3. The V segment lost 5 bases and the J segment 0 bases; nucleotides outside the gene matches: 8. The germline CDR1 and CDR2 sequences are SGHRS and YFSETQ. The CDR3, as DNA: TGCGCCAGCAGATCTCCAGGGAGGGGCTCCTACGAGCAGTACTTC. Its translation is CASRSPGRGSYEQYF.

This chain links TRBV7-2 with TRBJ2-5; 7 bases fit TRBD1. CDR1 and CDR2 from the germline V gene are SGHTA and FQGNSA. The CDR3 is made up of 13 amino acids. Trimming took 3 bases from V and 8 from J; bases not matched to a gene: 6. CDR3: CASSFGQEETQYF. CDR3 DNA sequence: TGTGCCAGCAGCTTCGGACAGGAGGAAACCCAGTACTTC.

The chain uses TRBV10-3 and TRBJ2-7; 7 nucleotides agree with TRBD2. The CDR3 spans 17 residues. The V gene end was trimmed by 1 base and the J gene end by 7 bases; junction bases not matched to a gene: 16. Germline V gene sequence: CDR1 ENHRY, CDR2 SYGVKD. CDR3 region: CAISEFGQGRAPGEQYF. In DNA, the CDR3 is TGTGCCATCAGTGAGTTTGGGCAAGGGAGGGCCCCGGGGGAGCAGTACTTC.

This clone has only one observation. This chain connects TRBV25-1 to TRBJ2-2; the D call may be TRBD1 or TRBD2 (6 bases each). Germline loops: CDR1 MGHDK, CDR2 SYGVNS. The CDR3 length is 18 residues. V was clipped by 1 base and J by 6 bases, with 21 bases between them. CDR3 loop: CASSELGGGREGSGELFF. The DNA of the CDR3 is TGTGCCAGCAGTGAATTAGGAGGGGGGAGAGAGGGATCCGGGGAGCTGTTTTTT.

CDR3 bases: TGTGCCAGCAGTGAGTACTGGGCCGATAGCGGCCTCTCCTACAATGAGCAGTTCTTC. It is translated as CASSEYWADSGLSYNEQFF. The chain couples TRBV6-1 to TRBJ2-1, with a possible D match to TRBD2 (6 bases). CDR1 is MNHNS, CDR2 SASEGT, per germline. This CDR3 comprises 19 residues. The V end was cut by 3 bases, the J end by 0 bases, with 21 bases between.

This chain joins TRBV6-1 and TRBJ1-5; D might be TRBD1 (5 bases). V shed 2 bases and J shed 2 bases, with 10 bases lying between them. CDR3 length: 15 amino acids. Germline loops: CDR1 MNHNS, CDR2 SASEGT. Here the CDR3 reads CASSESLGRNQPQHF. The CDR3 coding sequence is TGTGCCAGCAGTGAAAGCTTGGGGCGCAATCAGCCCCAGCATTTT.

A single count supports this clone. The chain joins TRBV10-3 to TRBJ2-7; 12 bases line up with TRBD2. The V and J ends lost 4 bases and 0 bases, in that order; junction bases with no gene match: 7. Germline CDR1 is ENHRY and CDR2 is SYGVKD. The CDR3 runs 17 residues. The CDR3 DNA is TGTGCCATCAGTGTACTAGCGGGAGGACCCAGCTCCTACGAGCAGTACTTC. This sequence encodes CAISVLAGGPSSYEQYF.

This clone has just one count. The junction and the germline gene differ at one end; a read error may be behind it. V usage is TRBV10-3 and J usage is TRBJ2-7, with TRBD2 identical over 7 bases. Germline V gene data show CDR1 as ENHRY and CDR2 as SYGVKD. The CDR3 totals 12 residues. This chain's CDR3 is CALRASGNEQYF. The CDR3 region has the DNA TGTGCCCTCAGGGCTAGCGGAAACGAGCAGTACTTC.

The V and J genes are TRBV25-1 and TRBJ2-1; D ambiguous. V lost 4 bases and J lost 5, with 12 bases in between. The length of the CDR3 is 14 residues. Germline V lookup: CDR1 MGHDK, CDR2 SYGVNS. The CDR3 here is CASSGSPINNEQFF. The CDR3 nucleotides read TGTGCCAGCAGTGGGAGCCCGATTAACAATGAGCAGTTCTTC.